This T cell receptor beta chain derives from a study of blood T cell repertoires in COVID-19. As for the study in general: Samples representing acute and convalescent COVID-19 were sourced from the United States, Italy and Spain. Sources were T cells, B-cell-depleted T cells, or PBMCs; the material itself was cDNA or gDNA.

Original processing methods: Quantification of nucleated cells was approximated via reference gene primer amplification. TCRdb keeps only in-frame clones here, not all; method: immunoSEQ multiplex PCR. For V, J and clone size, that table is used; D and trimming come from the DNA. The data show tens of thousands of clones, with almost 90% seen just once and around 15% held by the top ten. Germline loops: CDR1 MDHEN, CDR2 SYDVKM. Deletions cut 6 bases from V and 0 bases from J, with 9 bases between. The CDR3 spans 14 residues. The J gene is TRBJ1-5, the V gene TRBV28; D call uncertain. This TCR came from a man between 65 and 85 years old with acute or convalescent COVID-19. The sequencing input was peripheral blood. Written as DNA, the CDR3 is TGTGCCAGCAGCGCCCCCTATAGCAATCAGCCCCAGCATTTT. Residues: CASSAPYSNQPQHF.